This entry lists 5 T cell receptor beta chains sequenced from one sample in a study of blood T cell repertoires in COVID-19 (dated by TCRdb to the early 2020s). The library was made by the immunoSEQ multiplex PCR assay. This is the immuneACCESS table as TCRdb keeps it, with only in-frame sequences that have V and J called. A part of the clones is gone; compared with another copy, unresolved V genes explain less than half, and the rest is unexplained. This sample holds around 70,000 clones; roughly 84% were observed only once. Around 30% of the sample comes from the top ten. The sequenced sample was peripheral blood. The source of these receptors is a woman at least 80 years old with active or convalescent COVID-19.

J is TRBJ2-3 and V is TRBV2, with 8 positions matching TRBD2. Per the germline V gene, CDR1 is SNHLY and CDR2 is FYNNEI. J was trimmed by 2 bases and V by 9 bases; bases with no gene match: 7. The CDR3 is 14 amino acids. Here the CDR3 DNA reads TGTGCCAGTCGCGGGGGGCTTACCACAGATACGCAGTATTTT. It codes for CASRGGLTTDTQYF.

The V gene is TRBV27, the J gene TRBJ2-2; no reliable D call. The CDR3 contains 14 residues. Trimming left V 3 bases short and J 7 bases short, with 12 bases between. Germline V gene lookup returns CDR1 MNHEY and CDR2 SMNVEV (reference sequence). CDR3 coding DNA: TGTGCCAGCAGTTTCTCGATATTCGGCGGGGAGCTGTTTTTT. Protein: CASSFSIFGGELFF.

This chain uses TRBV27 with TRBJ1-5; D unresolved. Per germline, CDR1 MNHEY and CDR2 SMNVEV (reference sequence). This CDR3 comprises 16 residues. Trimming shortened V by 8 bases and J by 3 bases, and 20 bases separated the two germline ends. The CDR3 coding sequence is TGTGCCAGCGCTCCCTCAAGGCCGCGGGTCAATCAGCCCCAGCATTTT. This encodes CASAPSRPRVNQPQHF.

By share of the sample, this clone is large. This chain uses TRBV5-1 with TRBJ2-2; D call uncertain. The CDR3 sequence is 14 residues long. V was cut by 1 base and J by 1 base, with 5 bases left in between. Germline CDR1 SGHRS, CDR2 YFSETQ. The CDR3 DNA sequence: TGCGCCAGCAGCTTGCAGGAGAACACCGGGGAGCTGTTTTTT. It encodes CASSLQENTGELFF.

This clone was counted once. The V and J genes are TRBV5-6 and TRBJ1-2; D ambiguous. CDR3 length: 17 residues. V dropped 6 bases and J dropped 0 bases, with 21 bases sitting between them. Germline values: CDR1 SGHDT, CDR2 YYEEEE. The CDR3 loop is CASNLYFVTAANYGYTF. The CDR3 DNA reads as TGTGCCAGCAACCTTTATTTTGTCACCGCAGCTAACTATGGCTACACCTTC.